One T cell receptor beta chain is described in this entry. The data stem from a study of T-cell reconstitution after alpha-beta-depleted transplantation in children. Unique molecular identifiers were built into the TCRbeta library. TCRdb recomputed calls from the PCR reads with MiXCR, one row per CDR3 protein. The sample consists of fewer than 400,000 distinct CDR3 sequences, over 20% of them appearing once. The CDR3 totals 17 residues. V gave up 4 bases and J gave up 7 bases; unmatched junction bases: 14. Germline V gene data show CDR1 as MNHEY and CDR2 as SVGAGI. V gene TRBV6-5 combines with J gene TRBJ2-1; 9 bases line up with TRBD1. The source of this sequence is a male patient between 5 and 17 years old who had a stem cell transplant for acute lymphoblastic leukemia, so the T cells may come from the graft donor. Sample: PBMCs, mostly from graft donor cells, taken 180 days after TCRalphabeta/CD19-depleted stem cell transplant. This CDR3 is CASSFTGGFPLGNEQFF. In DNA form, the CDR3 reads TGTGCCAGCAGTTTTACAGGGGGCTTCCCTCTGGGGAATGAGCAGTTCTTC.